This T cell receptor (beta chain) was documented in a study of regulatory T cells in long-lasting Graves disease. Sample time point: newly diagnosed GD, antithyroid drugs for less than 3 months. PBMC-extracted RNA yielded the TCR library. Library construction for TCR beta used iRepertoire HTBI primers and Arm-PCR of CDR3 regions. TCRdb used MiXCR to reprocess the multiplex PCR reads, holding one entry per CDR3 protein. The sample holds over 450,000 distinct CDR3 sequences, around 12% seen once. The sample holds a few counts of this clonotype. This same sample was also taken into another study, of T cells in Graves' hyperthyroidism and ophthalmopathy.

This material consisted of peripheral blood mononuclear cells (PBMCs), taken at new diagnosis, from a patient treated with antithyroid drugs. The sequence was collected from a woman between 25 and 40 years old with Graves disease.

CDR3 protein: CSAQRETSAYEQYF. CDR3 DNA sequence: TGCAGTGCCCAACGGGAAACTAGCGCCTACGAGCAGTACTTC. The chain joins TRBV20-1 to TRBJ2-7; TRBD2 agrees at 7 bases. J was trimmed by 2 bases and V by 6 bases; bases with no gene match: 10. This CDR3 contains 14 residues. The germline V gene encodes CDR1 DFQATT and CDR2 SNEGSKA (reference sequence).